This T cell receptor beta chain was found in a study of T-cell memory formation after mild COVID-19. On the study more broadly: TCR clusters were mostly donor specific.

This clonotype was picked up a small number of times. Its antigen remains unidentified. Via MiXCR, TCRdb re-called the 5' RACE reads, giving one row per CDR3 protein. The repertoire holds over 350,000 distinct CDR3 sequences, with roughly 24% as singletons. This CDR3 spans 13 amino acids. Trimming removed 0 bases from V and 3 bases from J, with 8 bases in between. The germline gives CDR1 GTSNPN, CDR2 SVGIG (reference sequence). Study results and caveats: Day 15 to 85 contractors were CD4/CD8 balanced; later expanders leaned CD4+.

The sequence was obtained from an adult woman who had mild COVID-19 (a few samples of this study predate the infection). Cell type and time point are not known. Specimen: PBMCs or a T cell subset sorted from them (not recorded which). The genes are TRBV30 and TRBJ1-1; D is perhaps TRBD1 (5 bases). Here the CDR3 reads CAWSVQAYTEAFF. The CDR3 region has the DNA TGTGCCTGGAGTGTACAGGCTTACACTGAAGCTTTCTTT.